Described below is a single T cell receptor (beta chain) sequence and its context. Its antigen is unidentified. Some clones are missing from TCRdb's copy, which holds only in-frame ones; the method was immunoSEQ multiplex PCR. The sample lists roughly 140,000 clones; around 85% were seen once. This sample was included in a study of T cell responses to AZD1222 COVID-19 vaccine. Study-wide findings and caveats: At baseline, just a handful of AZD1222 recipients tested seropositive. There were mostly white British donors and more females than males, and clonal diversity was possibly underestimated. The reported proportion of spike-specific TCRs targeting unmutated variant regions was nearly half. The CD4 TCRs associated with vaccination extended across spike and predominated at 160-218 and 743-854.

V lost 8 bases and J lost 7, with 11 bases in between. CDR3 length: 11 amino acids. Germline V gene lookup returns CDR1 MNHEY and CDR2 SVGAGI. This chain links TRBV6-5 with TRBJ1-1; the D is unclear. This clonotype was sampled from an adult who had recovered from COVID-19. This material consisted of peripheral blood, taken after recovery from COVID-19. CDR3 in DNA: TGTGCCAGCGCAGATATGGGTGAAGCTTTCTTT. Its protein is CASADMGEAFF.